Listed here are 20 T cell receptor beta chains from one sample, sequenced in a study of brain T cells in children with intractable seizures. Measured with immunoSEQ multiplex PCR; TCRdb has only the in-frame clones, and not every one. The table shows tens of thousands of clones, with around 93% occurring only once. The starting material was peripheral blood, obtained at surgery. Receptors were obtained from a boy under three years old with tuberous sclerosis and intractable seizures.

This clone appeared once. The rearrangement uses TRBV30 and TRBJ2-1; D uncertain. V gave up 0 bases and J gave up 0 bases, with 9 bases separating them. Germline CDR1 reads GTSNPN; CDR2 reads SVGIG (reference sequence). The CDR3 totals 15 residues. The CDR3 loop reads CAWSVGTVSYNEQFF. In nucleotides, the CDR3 is TGTGCCTGGAGTGTGGGAACTGTCTCCTACAATGAGCAGTTCTTC.

The rearrangement uses TRBV4-1 and TRBJ2-7; 14 bases match TRBD2. V was clipped by 3 bases and J by 3 bases; unmatched bases: 4. The CDR3 totals 16 residues. Germline values: CDR1 MGHRA, CDR2 YSYEKL. The CDR3: CASSQGTSGRYYEQYF. In DNA, the CDR3 is TGCGCCAGCAGCCAGGGGACTAGCGGGAGATACTACGAGCAGTACTTC.

This chain joins TRBV11-2 and TRBJ1-4; 7 bases are a match to TRBD1. Germline V gives CDR1 SGHAT, CDR2 FQNNGV. The J segment lost 5 bases and the V segment lost 5 bases, leaving 8 bases of the junction unmatched. The CDR3 is made up of 15 amino acids. CDR3 amino acids: CASSPWTGANEKLFF. The CDR3 DNA reads TGTGCCAGCAGCCCCTGGACAGGCGCAAATGAAAAACTGTTTTTT. The whole variable domain, remainder taken from reference TRBV11-2 and TRBJ1-4, is EAGVAQSPRYKIIEKRQSVAFWCNPISGHATLYWYQQILGQGPKLLIQFQNNGVVDDSQLPKDRFSAERLKGVDSTLKIQPAKLEDSAVYLCASSPWTGANEKLFFGSGTQLSVL.

The chain employs TRBV30 and TRBJ1-1; D uncertain. The germline gives CDR1 GTSNPN, CDR2 SVGIG (reference sequence). Trimming cost V 3 bases and J 0 bases, with 8 bases left between them. The length of the CDR3 is 13 residues. CDR3 loop: CAWRSTLNTEAFF. The CDR3 nucleotides read TGTGCCTGGAGGTCCACCCTGAACACTGAAGCTTTCTTT.

The chain has TRBV2 and TRBJ2-7; TRBD1 matches 8 bases. Germline values: CDR1 SNHLY, CDR2 FYNNEI. V trimming: 6 bases; J trimming: 1 base; junction bases outside the gene matches: 11. This CDR3 is built from 16 residues. CDR3 protein: CASRLLQGAESYEQYF. CDR3 nucleotide sequence: TGTGCCAGCAGATTACTCCAGGGGGCTGAATCCTACGAGCAGTACTTC.

The rearrangement uses TRBV7-6 and TRBJ1-5, with a weak D call TRBD1 (6 bases). Germline V gene sequence: CDR1 SGHVS, CDR2 FNYEAQ. Trimming shortened V by 1 base and J by 5 bases, and 15 bases separated the two germline ends. The CDR3 is made up of 16 amino acids. CDR3 loop: CASSLGVKGGDQPQHF. CDR3 in DNA: TGTGCCAGCAGCTTAGGGGTAAAGGGGGGGGATCAGCCCCAGCATTTT. The variable domain in full, completed from reference TRBV7-6 and TRBJ1-5, reads GAGVSQSPRYKVTKRGQDVALRCDPISGHVSLYWYRQALGQGPEFLTYFNYEAQQDKSGLPNDRFSAERPEGSISTLTIQRTEQRDSAMYRCASSLGVKGGDQPQHFGDGTRLSIL.

The CDR3 DNA reads as TGTGCCACCCAGCGGACAGGGAGGCAAGAGACCCAGTACTTC. It is translated as CATQRTGRQETQYF. The chain uses TRBV2 and TRBJ2-5, with 8 bases matching TRBD1. The length of the CDR3 is 14 residues. Germline assignment: CDR1 SNHLY and CDR2 FYNNEI. V dropped 10 bases and J dropped 2; count of bases not matched to a gene: 9.

The gene calls are TRBV5-4 and TRBJ1-2; D possibly corresponds to TRBD1 (5 bases). Germline V gene sequence: CDR1 SGHNT, CDR2 YYREEE (reference sequence). V lost 6 bases to trimming and J lost 2 bases, with 17 bases between them. The CDR3 has 15 amino acids. CDR3 amino acids: CASTGTARGNYGYTF. CDR3 nucleotides: TGTGCCAGCACCGGGACCGCTCGGGGGAACTATGGCTACACCTTC.

The chain links TRBV5-1 to TRBJ1-2; 7 bases fit TRBD1. This CDR3 has 15 amino acids. The germline gives CDR1 SGHRS, CDR2 YFSETQ. V gave up 0 bases and J gave up 4 bases; unmatched junction bases: 6. The CDR3 region has the DNA TGCGCCAGCAGCTTGGTGGCAGGGGGAAGCTATGGCTACACCTTC. It encodes CASSLVAGGSYGYTF.

This sequence joins TRBV2 and TRBJ1-1; D is unresolved. The CDR3 has 14 residues. V gave up 6 bases and J gave up 0 bases, with 11 bases separating them. Germline V gene data show CDR1 as SNHLY and CDR2 as FYNNEI. CDR3 sequence: CASRPGVMNTEAFF. In nucleotides, the CDR3 is TGTGCCAGCAGGCCAGGCGTTATGAACACTGAAGCTTTCTTT.

The genes are TRBV30 and TRBJ2-1; D gene unclear. The V gene's germline CDR1 is GTSNPN and CDR2 SVGIG (reference sequence). The CDR3 length is 13 residues. With 4 bases removed from V and 12 bases from J, the gap between germline ends came to 19 bases. CDR3 region: CAWTQNPTQGQFF. CDR3 DNA sequence: TGTGCCTGGACCCAGAATCCAACCCAAGGGCAGTTCTTC.

The chain recombines TRBV24-1 with TRBJ2-2; no clear D. Trimming took off 3 bases at V and 4 bases at J, with 8 bases between the two ends. Germline values: CDR1 KGHDR, CDR2 SFDVKD. The CDR3 contains 14 residues. CDR3 nucleotides: TGTGCCACCAGTGATCACTTCTTCACCGGGGAGCTGTTTTTT. The encoded protein is CATSDHFFTGELFF.

The rearrangement links TRBV4-1 to TRBJ1-3; D gene unclear. Germline V gene sequence: CDR1 MGHRA, CDR2 YSYEKL. The CDR3 loop spans 16 amino acids. Trimming took off 0 bases at V and 0 bases at J, with 9 bases between the two ends. In DNA, the CDR3 is TGCGCCAGCAGCCAAGAGAGGATACTCTCTGGAAACACCATATATTTT. The encoded protein is CASSQERILSGNTIYF.

This sequence joins TRBV5-1 and TRBJ2-7, with 8 bases lining up with TRBD1. The CDR3 length is 14 residues. V lost 5 bases, J lost 6 bases, and 10 bases stayed unmatched. Germline CDR1 is SGHRS and CDR2 is YFSETQ. CDR3 protein: CASSDWDRSSEQYF. The CDR3 bases are TGCGCCAGCAGTGATTGGGACAGGTCATCCGAGCAGTACTTC.

The rearrangement links TRBV7-9 to TRBJ2-7; possible D gene TRBD1, 6 bases. CDR1 is SEHNR and CDR2 is FQNEAQ in the germline V gene (reference sequence). V was pared by 5 bases and J by 2 bases, with 13 bases between. The CDR3 length is 14 residues. The CDR3 spells CASSPGQRAYEQYF. As DNA, the CDR3 is TGTGCCAGCAGCCCAGGACAGAGAGCCTACGAGCAGTACTTC.

The chain recombines TRBV5-1 with TRBJ1-1, with D possibly matching TRBD1 (5 bases). CDR1 SGHRS and CDR2 YFSETQ come from the germline V gene. This CDR3 region has 11 residues. V was clipped by 6 bases and J by 6 bases, with 9 bases between them. The CDR3 sequence: CASTGAAEAFF. CDR3 coding DNA: TGCGCCAGCACCGGGGCCGCTGAAGCTTTCTTT. Combining the CDR3 with reference TRBV5-1 and TRBJ1-1 gives the whole variable domain KAGVTQTPRYLIKTRGQQVTLSCSPISGHRSVSWYQQTPGQGLQFLFEYFSETQRNKGNFPGRFSGRQFSNSRSEMNVSTLELGDSALYLCASTGAAEAFFGQGTRLTVV.

V usage is TRBV25-1 and J usage is TRBJ2-7, with D tentatively TRBD1 (6 bases). The CDR3 has 15 residues. Germline V lookup: CDR1 MGHDK, CDR2 SYGVNS. V lost 3 bases, J lost 5 bases, and 17 bases lay in between. The CDR3 spells CASSDHRQAVHEQYF. The CDR3 nucleotides are TGTGCCAGCAGTGACCACCGACAGGCGGTCCACGAGCAGTACTTC.

This clone appeared once. V usage is TRBV7-3 and J usage is TRBJ2-3; D gene unclear. The CDR3 is made up of 13 amino acids. V was cut by 5 bases and J by 4 bases, with 10 bases left in between. CDR1 and CDR2 (germline): SGHTA, FQGTGA. CDR3 sequence (DNA): TGTGCCAGCAGCCCCGCTCCGGCAGATACGCAGTATTTT. Protein: CASSPAPADTQYF. Looking up the rest from reference TRBV7-3 and TRBJ2-3 gives the full variable domain: GAGVSQTPSNKVTEKGKYVELRCDPISGHTALYWYRQSLGQGPEFLIYFQGTGAADDSGLPNDRFFAVRPEGSVSTLKIQRTERGDSAVYLCASSPAPADTQYFGPGTRLTVL.

The gene calls are TRBV18 and TRBJ1-4, with D possibly matching TRBD1 (5 bases). V gave up 5 bases and J gave up 5 bases, with 9 bases separating them. Germline values: CDR1 KGHSH, CDR2 LQKENI. The CDR3 sequence is 13 residues long. The chain's CDR3 is CASSNRDNEKLFF. The CDR3 DNA is TGTGCCAGCTCAAACCGGGACAATGAAAAACTGTTTTTT.

This clone was recorded only once. V and J are TRBV6-5 and TRBJ2-7; 11 positions agree with TRBD2. Germline trimming cut 4 bases from V and 4 bases from J; bases unmatched to any gene: 9. In germline, CDR1 is MNHEY, CDR2 SVGAGI. This CDR3 is built from 16 residues. CDR3 residues: CASSLLGLAGSYEQYF. CDR3 nucleotides: TGTGCCAGCAGTTTACTAGGACTAGCGGGTTCTTACGAGCAGTACTTC.